This entry concerns a single TCR beta chain. Its antigen remains unidentified. This CDR3 contains 13 residues. Germline V CDR1 and CDR2: MNHNY, SVGAGI (reference sequence). This sample stems from a study of T cells expressing NK-cell markers. Study-wide background: TCR beta repertoires came from sorted CD3+CD56+NKG2C+, CD3+CD56+NKG2C- and CD3+CD56-NKG2C+ T cells.

Beta-chain TCR cDNA was generated via 5'RACE template switching with UMIs. From its re-call of the 5' RACE reads, TCRdb lists each CDR3 protein once, without DNA. The listing records approximately 420,000 distinct CDR3 sequences. General study points: Similarly, these clonotypes led the CD3+CD56-NKG2C+ fraction as well in a handful of donors. Of the CD8+ T cells in more than five donors, 1.0-7.0% belonged to dominant NKG2C+ clonotypes.

The TCR sequence derives from a woman aged 50 to 60 in good health. The sequenced sample was blood T cells: a sorted CD56 or NKG2C T cell subset, CD4+ or CD8+ T cells, or bulk PBMC T cells (not recorded which). This chain connects TRBV6-6 to TRBJ1-1. The CDR3 region is CASIQVGNTEAFF.